Following are 3 T cell receptor beta chains from one sample sequenced in a study of blood T cells in healthy people across ages. A J-beta primer mix and a sample-barcoded 5' primer were used in a second PCR of roughly 6 to 11 cycles. TCRdb reprocessed the 5' RACE reads with MiXCR, giving one entry per CDR3 protein. The table has 2 million or so distinct CDR3 sequences, less than 50% seen once. The sequenced sample was blood. The receptors stem from a woman between 35 and 50 years old in good health.

The rearrangement joins TRBV20-1 to TRBJ2-5; 7 bases map to TRBD1. The V segment lost 6 bases and the J segment 2 bases; nucleotides outside the gene matches: 9. Germline CDR1 is DFQATT and CDR2 is SNEGSKA (reference sequence). The CDR3 consists of 14 residues. CDR3: CSATKGAGQETQYF. In DNA, the CDR3 is TGCAGTGCCACGAAGGGGGCCGGGCAAGAGACCCAGTACTTC.

The rearrangement uses TRBV12-3 or TRBV12-4 and TRBJ2-2, with 9 bases lining up with TRBD2. V lost 0 bases, J lost 10 bases, and 6 bases stayed unmatched. The CDR3 length is 15 residues. CDR3 in DNA: TGTGCCAGCAGTTTAGCGCCGGGCGGGGGGGTGGAGCTGTTTTTT. This sequence encodes CASSLAPGGGVELFF.

This rearrangement joins TRBV20-1 to TRBJ2-5; tentative D call: TRBD2 (6 bases). The CDR3 contains 17 residues. Per the germline V gene, CDR1 is DFQATT and CDR2 is SNEGSKA (reference sequence). With 5 bases removed from V and 0 bases from J, the gap between germline ends came to 22 bases. Here the CDR3 DNA reads TGCAGTGCTCACCAAATGGCGGGGAAAGGGTACCAAGAGACCCAGTACTTC. Translating it yields CSAHQMAGKGYQETQYF.